This TCR beta chain originates from a study of blood T cells in healthy people across ages. The second PCR ran roughly 6 to 11 cycles with a sample-barcoded 5' primer and J-beta primers. One entry per CDR3 protein results from TCRdb running MiXCR on the 5' RACE reads. The sample has 1.6 million or so distinct CDR3 sequences; 30% to 40% are singletons. Study-wide points: As age increased, TCR beta diversity per million T cells fell in a roughly linear fashion.

This clonotype was seen a handful of times. The antigen remains undetermined. The CDR3 length is 16 residues. CDR1 KGHSH and CDR2 LQKENI come from the germline V gene. V lost 3 bases and J lost 2, with 11 bases in between. The source material was blood. V is TRBV18 and J is TRBJ2-6; tentative D call: TRBD1 (6 bases). The sequence derives from a woman in her thirties in good health. CDR3 residues: CASSPEDSPGANVLTF. As DNA, the CDR3 is TGTGCCAGCTCACCCGAGGACAGCCCTGGGGCCAACGTCCTGACTTTC.